This T cell receptor beta chain was identified in a study of blood T cell repertoires in COVID-19. Study information: Whether acute or convalescent, the COVID-19 samples came from the United States, Italy and Spain. Sample material is recorded as cDNA or gDNA derived from T cells, B-cell-depleted T cells, or PBMCs.

Sequenced by immunoSEQ multiplex PCR; TCRdb stores in-frame clones only, minus some. Of roughly 300,000 clones in the sample, roughly 90% were seen once. The CDR3 extends over 14 amino acids. The V end lost 2 bases, the J end lost 6 bases, and 13 bases lay between the germline ends. Germline V gives CDR1 MNHEY, CDR2 SVGAGI. The chain couples TRBV6-5 to TRBJ1-1; tentatively, D is TRBD1 (6 bases). The sequence derives from a woman aged 25-40 years who had recovered from COVID-19. Sequencing used PBMCs or T cells enriched from blood (not recorded which). CDR3 amino acids: CASSYDRQVPEAFF. CDR3 nucleotide sequence: TGTGCCAGCAGTTACGATCGACAGGTCCCTGAAGCTTTCTTT.